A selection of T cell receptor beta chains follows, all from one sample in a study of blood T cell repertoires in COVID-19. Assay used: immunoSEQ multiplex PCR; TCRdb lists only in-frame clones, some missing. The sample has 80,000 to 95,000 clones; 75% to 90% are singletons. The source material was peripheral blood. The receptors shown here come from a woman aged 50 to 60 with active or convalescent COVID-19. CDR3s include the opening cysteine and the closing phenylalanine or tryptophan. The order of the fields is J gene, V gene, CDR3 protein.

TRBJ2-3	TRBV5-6	CASSLQGGVTGRNTQYF
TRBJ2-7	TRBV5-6	CASSSMGQEQYF
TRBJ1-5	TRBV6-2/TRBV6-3	CASSLSGVSNQPQHF
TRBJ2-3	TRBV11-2	CASSLERGPGTDTQYF
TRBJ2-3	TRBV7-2	CASTLRMGLTLDTQYF
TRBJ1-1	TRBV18	CASSPAGTEAFF
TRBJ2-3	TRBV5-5	CASSLQLAQSTDTQYF
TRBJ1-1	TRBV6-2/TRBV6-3	CASSSRQTVAEAFF
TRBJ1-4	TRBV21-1	CASSKGRGTPNEKLFF
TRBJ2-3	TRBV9	CASSVAYTDTQYF
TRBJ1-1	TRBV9	CASSVGAEGNTEAFF